Below are 22 T cell receptor beta chains sequenced from a single sample in a study of T cell responses to AZD1222 COVID-19 vaccine. Here immunoSEQ multiplex PCR was the method, and the copy in TCRdb shows in-frame clones only, minus some. The sample shows approximately 92,000 clones, roughly 91% of them seen only once. This specimen was peripheral blood, taken on day 0 of AZD1222 vaccination. Source of these receptors: an adult in good health.

The V call is TRBV15, the J call TRBJ2-3; D may be TRBD2 (5 bases). CDR3 length: 15 residues. V lost 1 base and J 6 bases, leaving 14 bases between the germline ends. CDR1 and CDR2 (germline): LNHNV, YYDKDF (reference sequence). The CDR3 DNA follows: TGTGCCACCAGCAGAGTAGGAGGCGGAATGGATACGCAGTATTTT. Residues: CATSRVGGGMDTQYF.

V usage is TRBV29-1 and J usage is TRBJ1-1, with 10 positions matching TRBD1. Germline V gene sequence: CDR1 SQVTM, CDR2 ANQGSEA. The trim removed 1 base at V and 1 base at J, leaving 3 bases unmatched. The CDR3 consists of 15 residues. The CDR3 coding sequence is TGCAGCGTTGAAGGGGACAGGGGAACGAACACTGAAGCTTTCTTT. It translates to CSVEGDRGTNTEAFF. The full variable domain, in which reference TRBV29-1 and TRBJ1-1 provide the parts outside the CDR3, is SAVISQKPSRDICQRGTSLTIQCQVDSQVTMMFWYRQQPGQSLTLIATANQGSEATYESGFVIDKFPISRPNLTFSTLTVSNMSPEDSSIYLCSVEGDRGTNTEAFFGQGTRLTVV.

This chain joins TRBV10-3 and TRBJ2-1; D uncertain. V dropped 2 bases and J dropped 7 bases, with 12 bases sitting between them. The CDR3 spans 14 residues. The germline CDR1 and CDR2 sequences are ENHRY and SYGVKD. This chain's CDR3 is CAISEGYSVNEQFF. Written as DNA, the CDR3 is TGTGCCATCAGTGAGGGGTACAGCGTTAATGAGCAGTTCTTC.

Only a few counts were recorded for this clone. In nucleotides, the CDR3 is TGCAGTGCACGGACCAACTATGGCTACACCTTC. This codes for CSARTNYGYTF. The chain joins TRBV20-1 to TRBJ1-2; D remains ambiguous. In germline, CDR1 is DFQATT, CDR2 SNEGSKA (reference sequence). The CDR3 sequence is 11 residues long. V lost 6 bases and J 2 bases, leaving 7 bases between the germline ends.

This chain links TRBV28 with TRBJ1-2, with 7 positions matching TRBD1. This CDR3 contains 14 residues. V lost 5 bases, J lost 2 bases, and 5 bases stayed unmatched. The germline CDR1 and CDR2 sequences are MDHEN and SYDVKM. In DNA form, the CDR3 reads TGTGCCAGCAGTATCTCAGGGGGAAACTATGGCTACACCTTC. It translates to CASSISGGNYGYTF.

The chain uses TRBV19 and TRBJ1-2, with D possibly being TRBD1 (5 bases). V dropped 7 bases and J dropped 7 bases, with 16 bases sitting between them. CDR3 size: 13 residues. Germline V gives CDR1 LNHDA, CDR2 SQIVND (reference sequence). The CDR3 DNA is TGTGCCAGTACTTCCCCAGGGTATGGTGGCTACACCTTC. Its translation is CASTSPGYGGYTF.

The chain combines TRBV5-1 with TRBJ1-1; D call uncertain. Germline loops: CDR1 SGHRS, CDR2 YFSETQ. The CDR3 runs to 16 residues. Trimming shortened V by 0 bases and J by 4 bases, and 16 bases separated the two germline ends. The CDR3: CASSLAEQSPATEAFF. CDR3 coding DNA: TGCGCCAGCAGCTTGGCCGAACAGTCCCCGGCCACTGAAGCTTTCTTT.

The rearrangement links TRBV4-3 to TRBJ2-3, with no clear D. With 4 bases removed from V and 4 bases from J, the gap between germline ends came to 15 bases. The CDR3 sequence is 15 residues long. Germline values: CDR1 LGHNA, CDR2 YSLEER. CDR3 amino acids: CASSLSRTGSDTQYF. CDR3 bases: TGCGCCAGCAGCCTGTCACGGACGGGCTCAGATACGCAGTATTTT.

This chain joins TRBV6-1 and TRBJ1-1; 7 positions match TRBD1. Germline CDR1 reads MNHNS; CDR2 reads SASEGT. V lost 1 base to trimming and J lost 10 bases; unmatched junction nucleotides: 6. The CDR3 is 13 amino acids. The CDR3 bases are TGTGCCAGCAGTGAAGGGACAGGAGGAAGAGCTTTCTTT. As protein: CASSEGTGGRAFF.

This clone showed up just a few times. This chain joins TRBV19 and TRBJ1-5; D ambiguous. The length of the CDR3 is 14 residues. The germline gives CDR1 LNHDA, CDR2 SQIVND (reference sequence). V lost 3 bases and J lost 2, with 8 bases in between. The CDR3 bases are TGTGCCAGTAGTATGCGGGAGGGCAATCAGCCCCAGCATTTT. Protein product: CASSMREGNQPQHF.

The count of this clone is one. CDR3 loop: CATSIPTGGFTGELFF. DNA of the CDR3: TGTGCCACCAGCATCCCGACAGGCGGATTCACCGGGGAGCTGTTTTTT. The V and J genes are TRBV15 and TRBJ2-2; D may be TRBD1 (6 bases). Trimming cost V 4 bases and J 4 bases, with 16 bases left between them. The CDR3 covers 16 residues. The germline gives CDR1 LNHNV, CDR2 YYDKDF (reference sequence).

In this sample, this clone turned up a few times. The chain carries TRBV12-5 and TRBJ2-5; 7 bases match TRBD2. The CDR3 spans 13 residues. In germline, CDR1 is LGHNT, CDR2 FRNRAP. V shed 7 bases, J shed 5 bases, and the junction held 7 bases outside the gene matches. CDR3 region: CASASSGAETQYF. As DNA, the CDR3 is TGTGCTAGTGCTTCAAGCGGGGCCGAGACCCAGTACTTC.

The chain carries TRBV10-3 and TRBJ2-7; maybe TRBD1 (6 bases). The length of the CDR3 is 15 residues. Deletions cut 10 bases from V and 3 bases from J, with 22 bases between. Per germline, CDR1 ENHRY and CDR2 SYGVKD. The CDR3 loop reads CATAVTGRINYEQYF. In DNA, the CDR3 is TGTGCCACCGCGGTCACAGGGCGAATAAACTACGAGCAGTACTTC.

The genes are TRBV5-6 and TRBJ1-1; TRBD1 might be the D (5 bases). Germline values: CDR1 SGHDT, CDR2 YYEEEE. The CDR3 has 17 amino acids. Trimming left V 3 bases short and J 0 bases short, with 18 bases between. CDR3: CASSSLHMTDMNTEAFF. CDR3 coding DNA: TGTGCCAGCAGCTCACTACATATGACAGACATGAACACTGAAGCTTTCTTT.

This clone has only a few counts. The chain couples TRBV5-5 to TRBJ1-2, with 8 bases fitting TRBD1. Per germline, CDR1 SGHKS and CDR2 YYEKEE (reference sequence). The length of the CDR3 is 15 residues. With 3 bases clipped from V and 1 base from J, the junction kept 5 bases outside the gene matches. Written as DNA, the CDR3 is TGTGCCAGCAGCTCAGGACAGGGCCGTAACTATGGCTACACCTTC. Its translation is CASSSGQGRNYGYTF.

The chain recombines TRBV2 with TRBJ2-2; 7 nucleotides align to TRBD2. The CDR3 spans 15 residues. In germline, CDR1 is SNHLY, CDR2 FYNNEI. The V gene end was trimmed by 8 bases and the J gene end by 1 base; junction bases not matched to a gene: 7. The CDR3 region has the DNA TGTGCCAGCGCCTGGGGGAGGGGGAACACCGGGGAGCTGTTTTTT. Translated: CASAWGRGNTGELFF. The complete variable domain, with remaining parts taken from reference TRBV2 and TRBJ2-2, reads EPEVTQTPSHQVTQMGQEVILRCVPISNHLYFYWYRQILGQKVEFLVSFYNNEISEKSEIFDDQFSVERPDGSNFTLKIRSTKLEDSAMYFCASAWGRGNTGELFFGEGSRLTVL.

The chain recombines TRBV5-4 with TRBJ2-3; 7 nucleotides align to TRBD2. Trimming took 2 bases from V and 1 from J; bases not matched to a gene: 4. The CDR3 loop spans 15 amino acids. Germline V CDR1 and CDR2: SGHNT, YYREEE (reference sequence). The CDR3 reads CASSFRGDGTDTQYF. DNA for the CDR3: TGTGCCAGCAGCTTCCGGGGGGATGGCACAGATACGCAGTATTTT.

About this clone itself: A much larger clone differs from this one at a single base, so this may be a read error. The sample holds other DNA sequences that translate to the same CDR3. The CDR3 bases are TGTGCCAGCAGCTTAAAGGAGACCCAGTACTTC. This gives the protein CASSLKETQYF. This chain links TRBV11-2 with TRBJ2-5; D ambiguous. Looked up from germline, CDR1 is SGHAT and CDR2 is FQNNGV. V was clipped by 2 bases and J by 5 bases, with 3 bases between them. The CDR3 contains 11 residues.

A single count supports this clone. The V and J genes are TRBV7-9 and TRBJ1-1, with D possibly being TRBD1 (6 bases). The CDR3 has 14 residues. Germline CDR1 and CDR2: SEHNR and FQNEAQ (reference sequence). Trimming pared 6 bases from V and 6 bases from J, leaving 17 bases between. CDR3 sequence (DNA): TGTGCCAGCAGTTTACAGGGAGTTGGCGCTGAAGCTTTCTTT. Translation: CASSLQGVGAEAFF.

The chain is built from TRBV29-1 and TRBJ2-2, with D maybe TRBD2 (6 bases). Between the trimmed V and J ends, which lost 4 bases and 7 bases, there was a span of 13 bases. Germline V gene lookup returns CDR1 SQVTM and CDR2 ANQGSEA. This CDR3 has 13 amino acids. CDR3 bases: TGCAGCGTTGCATGGGGGGTAGGCGGGGAGCTGTTTTTT. Translation: CSVAWGVGGELFF.

The chain recombines TRBV19 with TRBJ2-7; TRBD1 matches at 11 bases. The CDR3 spans 15 residues. Trimming at V came to 10 bases and at J to 5 bases, leaving 13 bases not matched to a gene. CDR1 and CDR2 (germline): LNHDA, SQIVND (reference sequence). The CDR3 loop is CATSDRGLNADEQYF. The CDR3 DNA sequence: TGTGCCACTTCGGACAGGGGGCTAAACGCTGACGAGCAGTACTTC.

This clone was picked up one time. This chain joins TRBV5-1 and TRBJ2-1; 10 bases align to TRBD2. Germline V lookup: CDR1 SGHRS, CDR2 YFSETQ. This CDR3 is 14 amino acids long. J was trimmed by 7 bases and V by 1 base; bases with no gene match: 2. The CDR3 DNA is TGCGCCAGCAGCTTGCCGGGACTAGCGAATGAGCAGTTCTTC. Translated: CASSLPGLANEQFF.